The 14 T cell receptor beta chains reported below all come from one sample, sequenced in a study of cytomegalovirus exposure and HLA in healthy donors. A multiplex PCR was run with 60 Vbeta primers and 13 Jbeta primers. Assay: immunoSEQ multiplex PCR; the TCRdb copy retains only in-frame clones and omits some. This sample has under 200,000 clones, with around nine tenths found just once. Input material: PBMCs. The receptors were sampled from a woman younger than 30 in good health and CMV-seronegative.

This CDR3 reads CASGRGTVRDTQYF. The CDR3 region has the DNA TGTGCCAGTGGGAGAGGGACAGTCAGAGATACGCAGTATTTT. The J gene is TRBJ2-3, the V gene TRBV19, with 7 bases that match TRBD1. The CDR3 contains 14 residues. CDR1 LNHDA and CDR2 SQIVND come from the germline V gene (reference sequence). With 8 bases clipped from V and 5 bases from J, the junction kept 10 bases outside the gene matches.

The gene calls are TRBV28 and TRBJ2-1; TRBD2 is a possible D gene (5 bases). The CDR3 covers 15 residues. V was cut by 4 bases and J by 1 base, with 11 bases left in between. The germline gives CDR1 MDHEN, CDR2 SYDVKM. The CDR3 region is CASSSWRSSYNEQFF. The CDR3 DNA reads TGTGCCAGCAGTTCATGGAGGTCTTCCTACAATGAGCAGTTCTTC.

The DNA for the CDR3 is TGCGCCAGCAGCTTGGAAGCTAGCGAAGCCTACAATGAGCAGTTCTTC. Its protein is CASSLEASEAYNEQFF. This chain uses TRBV5-1 with TRBJ2-1, with D perhaps matching TRBD2 (6 bases). The germline V and J ends were trimmed by 0 bases and 2 bases, with 12 bases remaining between them. The CDR3 is 16 residues long. Germline values: CDR1 SGHRS, CDR2 YFSETQ.

The chain joins TRBV28 to TRBJ2-2; the match to TRBD2 covers 8 bases. From germline, CDR1 is MDHEN and CDR2 SYDVKM. V was clipped by 2 bases and J by 0 bases; unmatched bases: 2. There are 16 residues in the CDR3. CDR3 nucleotide sequence: TGTGCCAGCAGTTTACTGGGACTAGCGAACACCGGGGAGCTGTTTTTT. This sequence encodes CASSLLGLANTGELFF. The complete variable domain, with remaining parts taken from reference TRBV28 and TRBJ2-2, reads DVKVTQSSRYLVKRTGEKVFLECVQDMDHENMFWYRQDPGLGLRLIYFSYDVKMKEKGDIPEGYSVSREKKERFSLILESASTNQTSMYLCASSLLGLANTGELFFGEGSRLTVL.

Only one count was recorded for this clone. The gene calls are TRBV2 and TRBJ2-3; 8 bases are shared with TRBD2. The CDR3 length is 17 residues. Germline V lookup: CDR1 SNHLY, CDR2 FYNNEI. Trimming took 4 bases from V and 0 from J; bases not matched to a gene: 9. CDR3 protein: CASSGDGGGGSTDTQYF. The CDR3 DNA reads TGTGCCAGCAGTGGGGACGGAGGCGGGGGGAGCACAGATACGCAGTATTTT.

The gene calls are TRBV19 and TRBJ1-4, with D possibly matching TRBD1 (5 bases). From germline, CDR1 is LNHDA and CDR2 SQIVND (reference sequence). The CDR3 consists of 15 residues. Trimming took 1 base from V and 7 from J, leaving 13 bases between them. The CDR3 region is CASSIGGEIFEKLFF. As DNA, the CDR3 is TGTGCCAGTAGTATAGGGGGCGAAATCTTTGAAAAACTGTTTTTT.

The V call is TRBV6-1, the J call TRBJ2-3, with 11 bases matching TRBD2. The CDR3 loop spans 14 amino acids. V trimming: 8 bases; J trimming: 9 bases; junction bases outside the gene matches: 10. Germline values: CDR1 MNHNS, CDR2 SASEGT. The CDR3 spells CASYLSGGAGTQYF. The CDR3 DNA reads TGTGCCAGCTACCTTAGCGGGGGGGCAGGAACGCAGTATTTT.

The chain has TRBV7-6 and TRBJ1-6; the match to TRBD1 covers 8 bases. CDR3 length: 14 amino acids. Germline assignment: CDR1 SGHVS and CDR2 FNYEAQ. The J segment lost 13 bases and the V segment lost 7 bases, leaving 12 bases of the junction unmatched. This chain's CDR3 is CASNPGTGPFPLHF. CDR3 nucleotides: TGTGCCAGCAACCCTGGGACAGGCCCATTTCCCCTCCACTTT.

The rearrangement joins TRBV10-3 to TRBJ2-3; 11 nucleotides align to TRBD2. With V trimmed by 8 bases and J by 3 bases, 7 bases remained unmatched. The CDR3 loop spans 15 amino acids. Germline values: CDR1 ENHRY, CDR2 SYGVKD. This chain's CDR3 is CAIGLAGGGTDTQYF. The DNA of the CDR3 is TGTGCCATCGGCCTAGCGGGGGGAGGGACAGATACGCAGTATTTT.

The J gene is TRBJ2-1, the V gene TRBV2; 7 bases fit TRBD2. V shed 6 bases, J shed 4 bases, and the junction held 9 bases outside the gene matches. Germline V gene lookup returns CDR1 SNHLY and CDR2 FYNNEI. The CDR3 extends over 15 amino acids. The CDR3 reads CASSAGTTDYNEQFF. The CDR3, as DNA: TGTGCCAGCAGCGCCGGGACTACAGATTACAATGAGCAGTTCTTC.

The chain is built from TRBV6-1 and TRBJ2-7, with 7 nucleotides matching TRBD1. CDR3 length equals 14 residues. CDR1 and CDR2 (germline): MNHNS, SASEGT. V gave up 7 bases and J gave up 2 bases; unmatched junction bases: 8. The DNA for the CDR3 is TGTGCCAGCACCCGGGACAGTCCCACCTACGAGCAGTACTTC. As protein: CASTRDSPTYEQYF.

In its sample, this clone was seen a few times. This sequence joins TRBV4-1 and TRBJ1-2, with unresolved D. The CDR3 contains 13 residues. The ends were cut back, 3 bases at V and 0 bases at J, with 5 bases in the middle. Germline assignment: CDR1 MGHRA and CDR2 YSYEKL. The CDR3 region is CASSHESNYGYTF. DNA of the CDR3: TGCGCCAGCAGCCACGAGTCTAACTATGGCTACACCTTC.

The chain has TRBV28 and TRBJ2-5; TRBD2 might be the D (5 bases). The V and J ends lost 5 bases and 11 bases respectively, with 12 bases between them. Germline CDR1 MDHEN, CDR2 SYDVKM. The CDR3 contains 11 residues. CDR3 bases: TGTGCCAGCAGTGACGCGGGCCAGCAGTACTTC. Translated: CASSDAGQQYF.

The rearrangement uses TRBV28 and TRBJ1-5, with D perhaps TRBD1 (6 bases). This CDR3 has 16 residues. The V gene's germline CDR1 is MDHEN and CDR2 SYDVKM. Trimming shortened V by 6 bases and J by 0 bases, and 15 bases separated the two germline ends. The CDR3 DNA follows: TGTGCCAGCAGCCCCGCGGGGGCGTATAGCAATCAGCCCCAGCATTTT. Its protein product is CASSPAGAYSNQPQHF.